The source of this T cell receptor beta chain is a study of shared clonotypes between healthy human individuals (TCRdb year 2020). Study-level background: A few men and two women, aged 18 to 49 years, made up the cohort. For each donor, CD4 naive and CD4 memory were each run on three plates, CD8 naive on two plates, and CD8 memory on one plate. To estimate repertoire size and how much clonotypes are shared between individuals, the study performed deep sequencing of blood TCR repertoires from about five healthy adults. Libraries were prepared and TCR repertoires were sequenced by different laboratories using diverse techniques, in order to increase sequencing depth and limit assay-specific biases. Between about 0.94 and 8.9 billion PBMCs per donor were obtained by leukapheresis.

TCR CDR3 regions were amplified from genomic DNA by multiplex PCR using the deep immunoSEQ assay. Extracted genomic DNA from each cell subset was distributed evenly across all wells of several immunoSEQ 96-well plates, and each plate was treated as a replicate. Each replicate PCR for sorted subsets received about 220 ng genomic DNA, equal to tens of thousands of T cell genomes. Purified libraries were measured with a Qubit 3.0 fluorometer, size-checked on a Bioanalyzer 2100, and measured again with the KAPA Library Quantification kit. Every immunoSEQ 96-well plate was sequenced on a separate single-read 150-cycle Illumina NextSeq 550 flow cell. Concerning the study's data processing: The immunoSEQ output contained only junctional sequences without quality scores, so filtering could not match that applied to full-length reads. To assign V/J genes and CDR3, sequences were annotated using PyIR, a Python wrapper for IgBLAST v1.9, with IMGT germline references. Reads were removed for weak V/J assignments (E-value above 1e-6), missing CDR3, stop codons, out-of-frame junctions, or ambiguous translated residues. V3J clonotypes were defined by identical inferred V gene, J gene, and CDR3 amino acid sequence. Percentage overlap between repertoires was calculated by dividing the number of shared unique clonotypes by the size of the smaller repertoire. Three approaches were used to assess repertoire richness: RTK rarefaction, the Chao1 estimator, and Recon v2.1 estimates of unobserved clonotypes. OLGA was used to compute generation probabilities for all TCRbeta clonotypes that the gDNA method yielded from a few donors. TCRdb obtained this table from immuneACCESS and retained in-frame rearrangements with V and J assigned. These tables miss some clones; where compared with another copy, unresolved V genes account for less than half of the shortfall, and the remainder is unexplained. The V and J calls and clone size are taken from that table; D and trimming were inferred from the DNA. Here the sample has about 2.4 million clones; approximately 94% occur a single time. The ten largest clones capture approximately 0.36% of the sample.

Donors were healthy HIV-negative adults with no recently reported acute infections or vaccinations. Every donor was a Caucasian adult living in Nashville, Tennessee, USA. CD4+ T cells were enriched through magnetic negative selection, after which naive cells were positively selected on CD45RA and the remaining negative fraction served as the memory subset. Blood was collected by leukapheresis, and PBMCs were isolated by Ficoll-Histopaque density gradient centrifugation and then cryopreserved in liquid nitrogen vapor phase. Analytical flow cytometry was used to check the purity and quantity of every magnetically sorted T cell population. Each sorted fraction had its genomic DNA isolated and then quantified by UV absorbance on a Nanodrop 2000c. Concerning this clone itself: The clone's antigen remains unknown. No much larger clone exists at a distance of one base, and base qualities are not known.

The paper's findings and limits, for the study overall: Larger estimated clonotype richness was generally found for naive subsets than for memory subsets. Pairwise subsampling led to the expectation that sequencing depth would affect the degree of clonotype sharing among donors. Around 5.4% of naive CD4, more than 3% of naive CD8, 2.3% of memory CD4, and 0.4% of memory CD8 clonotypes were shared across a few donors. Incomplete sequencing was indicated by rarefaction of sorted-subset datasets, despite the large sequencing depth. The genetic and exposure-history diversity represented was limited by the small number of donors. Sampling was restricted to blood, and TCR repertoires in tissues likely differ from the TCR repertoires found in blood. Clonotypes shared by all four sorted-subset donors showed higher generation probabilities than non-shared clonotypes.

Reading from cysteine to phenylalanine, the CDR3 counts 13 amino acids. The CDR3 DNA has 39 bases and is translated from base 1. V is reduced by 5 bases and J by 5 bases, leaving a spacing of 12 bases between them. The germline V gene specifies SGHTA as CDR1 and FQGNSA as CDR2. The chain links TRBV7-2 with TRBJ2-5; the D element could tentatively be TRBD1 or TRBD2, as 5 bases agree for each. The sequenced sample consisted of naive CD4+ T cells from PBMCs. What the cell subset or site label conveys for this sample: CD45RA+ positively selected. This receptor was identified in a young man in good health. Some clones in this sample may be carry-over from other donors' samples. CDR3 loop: CASSPSWGETQYF. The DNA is TGTGCCAGCAGCCCGTCGTGGGGGGAGACCCAGTACTTC.